This entry lists 19 T cell receptor beta chains sequenced from one sample in a study of shared clonotypes between healthy human individuals. In the naive CD8 group, cells lacked CD45RO and were positively selected for CCR7, so terminally differentiated effector memory CD45RA+ cells were left out. Generated by immunoSEQ multiplex PCR, the TCRdb table keeps only in-frame clones and is missing some. The table records about 820,000 clones, about 91% of them present only once. Sequencing used naive CD8+ T cells sorted from blood. The receptors were gathered from a man between 25 and 39 years old in good health.

The chain couples TRBV10-3 to TRBJ2-3; 9 bases match TRBD2. This CDR3 comprises 15 residues. V trimming: 4 bases; J trimming: 5 bases; junction bases outside the gene matches: 7. Per germline, CDR1 ENHRY and CDR2 SYGVKD. As DNA, the CDR3 is TGTGCCATCAGTGGATTAGCGGGAGTGAGAGATACGCAGTATTTT. This sequence encodes CAISGLAGVRDTQYF.

This clone was detected a few times. V usage is TRBV6-1 and J usage is TRBJ1-2; D might be TRBD1 (5 bases). Looked up from germline, CDR1 is MNHNS and CDR2 is SASEGT. The CDR3 contains 13 residues. V lost 5 bases, J lost 4 bases, and 11 bases lay in between. CDR3 bases: TGTGCCAGCAGTCCAGGGTGGATCTATGGCTACACCTTC. It yields the protein CASSPGWIYGYTF.

The chain uses TRBV27 and TRBJ2-1; D uncertain. In germline, CDR1 is MNHEY, CDR2 SMNVEV (reference sequence). This CDR3 is built from 11 residues. V lost 5 bases to trimming and J lost 9 bases, with 8 bases between them. DNA of the CDR3: TGTGCCAGCAGTCATGCGCTTGAGCAGTTCTTC. Translated, it gives CASSHALEQFF.

The V and J genes are TRBV5-1 and TRBJ2-1; 8 bases are shared with TRBD2. The V segment lost 2 bases and the J segment 5 bases; nucleotides outside the gene matches: 12. Germline V gene sequence: CDR1 SGHRS, CDR2 YFSETQ. This CDR3 has 17 amino acids. The chain's CDR3 is CASSLKWPGGVHNEQFF. DNA for the CDR3: TGCGCCAGCAGCTTAAAATGGCCGGGAGGGGTCCACAATGAGCAGTTCTTC. Filled out from reference TRBV5-1 and TRBJ2-1, the complete variable domain reads KAGVTQTPRYLIKTRGQQVTLSCSPISGHRSVSWYQQTPGQGLQFLFEYFSETQRNKGNFPGRFSGRQFSNSRSEMNVSTLELGDSALYLCASSLKWPGGVHNEQFFGPGTRLTVL.

This rearrangement joins TRBV7-9 to TRBJ1-5, with D uncertain. The germline V and J ends were trimmed by 5 bases and 7 bases, with 15 bases remaining between them. This CDR3 has 14 amino acids. CDR1 and CDR2 (germline): SEHNR, FQNEAQ (reference sequence). CDR3 DNA: TGTGCCAGCAGCCTGTCCGGGGAAGAGCAGCCCCAGCATTTT. As protein: CASSLSGEEQPQHF.

The chain combines TRBV7-9 with TRBJ2-3; 8 positions match TRBD1. V lost 6 bases, J lost 2 bases, and 16 bases stayed unmatched. CDR1 is SEHNR and CDR2 is FQNEAQ in the germline V gene (reference sequence). The CDR3 extends over 18 amino acids. CDR3 in amino acids: CASSPRGTGPRLTDTQYF. For the CDR3, the DNA is TGTGCCAGCAGTCCGAGGGGGACAGGCCCCAGACTCACAGATACGCAGTATTTT. Looking up the rest from reference TRBV7-9 and TRBJ2-3 gives the full variable domain: DTGVSQNPRHKITKRGQNVTFRCDPISEHNRLYWYRQTLGQGPEFLTYFQNEAQLEKSRLLSDRFSAERPKGSFSTLEIQRTEQGDSAMYLCASSPRGTGPRLTDTQYFGPGTRLTVL.

The chain couples TRBV27 to TRBJ2-7, with 7 bases that match TRBD1. Germline values: CDR1 MNHEY, CDR2 SMNVEV (reference sequence). There are 15 residues in the CDR3. V lost 5 bases, J lost 5 bases, and 12 bases stayed unmatched. CDR3 residues: CASSTTGTVWDEQYF. DNA for the CDR3: TGTGCCAGCAGTACCACCGGGACAGTATGGGACGAGCAGTACTTC.

Of note for this clone: Other DNA sequences in this sample translate to the same CDR3. The gene calls are TRBV10-3 and TRBJ1-1, with TRBD1 matching 11 bases. Germline V lookup: CDR1 ENHRY, CDR2 SYGVKD. There are 14 residues in the CDR3. Trimming cost V 6 bases and J 4 bases; bases outside gene matches: 4. CDR3 in DNA: TGTGCCATCAGGGCCGGGACAGGGGGCACTGAAGCTTTCTTT. This gives the protein CAIRAGTGGTEAFF.

The V call is TRBV5-5, the J call TRBJ1-5; D perhaps matches TRBD1 (6 bases). The CDR3 has 14 amino acids. From germline, CDR1 is SGHKS and CDR2 YYEKEE (reference sequence). V lost 4 bases, J lost 7 bases, and 15 bases lay in between. DNA of the CDR3: TGTGCCAGCAGCCCTAGGACAGACGGACAGCCCCAGCATTTT. Amino acid sequence: CASSPRTDGQPQHF.

This sequence joins TRBV6-1 and TRBJ2-1; 10 bases are shared with TRBD2. This CDR3 is 17 amino acids long. Unmatched junction bases numbered 7, after V lost 4 bases and J lost 1 base. CDR1 is MNHNS, CDR2 SASEGT, per germline. CDR3: CASSGVLAGISYNEQFF. In DNA form, the CDR3 reads TGTGCCAGCAGTGGTGTACTAGCGGGAATATCCTACAATGAGCAGTTCTTC.

The gene calls are TRBV15 and TRBJ2-1; D not resolved. Trimming removed 1 base at V and 0 bases at J, with 10 bases between. This CDR3 is built from 16 residues. In germline, CDR1 is LNHNV, CDR2 YYDKDF (reference sequence). The CDR3 here is CATSRGVASSYNEQFF. DNA for the CDR3: TGTGCCACCAGCAGAGGGGTGGCCAGCTCCTACAATGAGCAGTTCTTC. Using reference TRBV15 and TRBJ2-1 for the parts outside the CDR3, the full variable domain is DAMVIQNPRYQVTQFGKPVTLSCSQTLNHNVMYWYQQKSSQAPKLLFHYYDKDFNNEADTPDNFQSRRPNTSFCFLDIRSPGLGDTAMYLCATSRGVASSYNEQFFGPGTRLTVL.

The chain joins TRBV4-2 to TRBJ2-7; 13 nucleotides line up with TRBD2. The V segment lost 4 bases and the J segment 6 bases; nucleotides outside the gene matches: 12. CDR1 LGHNA and CDR2 YNFKEQ come from the germline V gene. The length of the CDR3 is 17 residues. This CDR3 reads CASSPLTSGRASVEQYF. The CDR3 DNA reads TGTGCCAGCAGCCCCCTCACTAGCGGGAGGGCCTCGGTCGAGCAGTACTTC.

This clone was recorded once. The rearrangement links TRBV7-2 to TRBJ2-3; D possibly corresponds to TRBD1 (6 bases). Trimming removed 1 base at V and 1 base at J, with 9 bases between. Germline V gene sequence: CDR1 SGHTA, CDR2 FQGNSA. The CDR3 contains 15 residues. CDR3 nucleotide sequence: TGTGCCAGCAGCTTAGGGTGGACAGGCACAGATACGCAGTATTTT. Residues: CASSLGWTGTDTQYF.

On this clone: One junction end does not reproduce the germline sequence, and a read error may be involved. The rearrangement links TRBV7-9 to TRBJ2-1; D ambiguous. The CDR3 is 15 amino acids. CDR1 is SEHNR and CDR2 is FQNEAQ in the germline V gene (reference sequence). This chain's CDR3 is CASTLRAGSYNEQFF. DNA of the CDR3: TGTGCCAGCACCTTAAGGGCCGGATCCTACAATGAGCAGTTCTTC.

This chain connects TRBV19 to TRBJ2-5; D perhaps matches TRBD1 (6 bases). The CDR3 runs to 16 residues. Germline V CDR1 and CDR2: LNHDA, SQIVND (reference sequence). Trimming removed 3 bases from V and 5 bases from J, with 19 bases in between. For the CDR3, the DNA is TGTGCCAGTAGTATCGGAACACAGGGCTCGGGGGAGACCCAGTACTTC. It specifies CASSIGTQGSGETQYF.

This clone was found a few times. V usage is TRBV28 and J usage is TRBJ2-7; D ambiguous. The CDR3 covers 11 residues. V dropped 3 bases and J dropped 6 bases, with 6 bases sitting between them. Per the germline V gene, CDR1 is MDHEN and CDR2 is SYDVKM. The CDR3: CASSFGVEQYF. The DNA of the CDR3 is TGTGCCAGCAGTTTTGGGGTCGAGCAGTACTTC.

The chain joins TRBV9 to TRBJ2-2; D remains ambiguous. The CDR3 is 17 residues long. In germline, CDR1 is SGDLS, CDR2 YYNGEE. V was shortened by 3 bases and J by 0 bases, with 15 bases between the two germline ends. In DNA form, the CDR3 reads TGTGCCAGCAGCGCCGAACAGTCTAACCCGAACACCGGGGAGCTGTTTTTT. Translating it yields CASSAEQSNPNTGELFF. Variable domain in full (rest from reference TRBV9 and TRBJ2-2): DSGVTQTPKHLITATGQRVTLRCSPRSGDLSVYWYQQSLDQGLQFLIQYYNGEERAKGNILERFSAQQFPDLHSELNLSSLELGDSALYFCASSAEQSNPNTGELFFGEGSRLTVL.

The rearrangement links TRBV7-9 to TRBJ2-1; a weak D match, TRBD2 (6 bases). Germline assignment: CDR1 SEHNR and CDR2 FQNEAQ (reference sequence). The CDR3 totals 11 residues. V was clipped by 5 bases and J by 9 bases, with 8 bases between them. Here the CDR3 DNA reads TGTGCCAGCAGCCCTAGCGTTGAGCAGTTCTTC. Its protein is CASSPSVEQFF.

The chain recombines TRBV29-1 with TRBJ2-7; D may correspond to TRBD1 or TRBD2 (5 bases each). The CDR3 has 14 amino acids. The V and J ends lost 6 bases and 5 bases respectively, with 20 bases between them. The germline gives CDR1 SQVTM, CDR2 ANQGSEA. The DNA for the CDR3 is TGCAGCGTGTGGGACGGAGCTAGGGAAGACGAGCAGTACTTC. It codes for CSVWDGAREDEQYF.